This TCR beta chain stems from a study of cytomegalovirus exposure and HLA in healthy donors. Vbeta (60) and Jbeta (13) primers were used in the PCR. Generated by immunoSEQ multiplex PCR, the TCRdb table keeps only in-frame clones and is missing some. The table lists roughly 70,000 clones, with roughly 2.8% in the top ten. Study-wide results and caveats: Sequence variants that were highly shared formed a cluster that was likely a sequencing artifact.

On this clone: Its matching antigen is unknown.

This CDR3 has 15 residues. In germline, CDR1 is SNHLY, CDR2 FYNNEI. Trimming stripped 3 bases from V and 7 bases from J, with 15 bases between. V and J are TRBV2 and TRBJ2-2; the D gene is possibly TRBD1 (6 bases). This receptor was identified in a man aged 35 to 55 in good health and CMV-seronegative. The sample taken for sequencing was PBMCs. The chain's CDR3 is CASSEGPGEIGELFF. The CDR3, as DNA: TGTGCCAGCAGTGAGGGTCCAGGGGAAATCGGGGAGCTGTTTTTT.